The clone carrying this T cell receptor beta chain was seen just once. Its target is unknown. Regulatory T cells were sorted as CD4+CD25hiCD127low/negative. Control samples were from healthy, unrelated donors. Trimming left V 5 bases short and J 5 bases short, with 12 bases between. Germline loops: CDR1 SGHAT, CDR2 FQNNGV. This CDR3 comprises 13 residues. These data come from a study of B cell selection in AIRE deficiency. The study, taken as a whole, reports: TCRbeta-only data showed under 45% of shared healthy Treg sequences in healthy Tconv. AIRE-deficient Tconv and Treg repertoires matched healthy donors in TCRBV, CDR3 length, diversity.

Authors' processing steps: Treg pools: 50,000 to 65,000 distinct patient, 9.56x10^4 donor TCRbeta sequences. Generated by immunoSEQ multiplex PCR, the TCRdb table keeps only in-frame clones and is missing some. V and J calls and clone size are as listed in that table; D and trimming were resolved from the DNA. The sample comprises approximately 18,000 clones, around 93% of which are singletons, and 0.75% to 0.9% rests with the top ten. The sequenced material came from CD4+CD25+ Tregs sorted from PBMCs. The chain carries TRBV11-2 and TRBJ1-2; maybe TRBD1 (5 bases). This sequence was found in a human donor in good health. The CDR3 loop is CASSLGGFYGYTF. In DNA form, the CDR3 reads TGTGCCAGCAGCCTGGGGGGGTTTTATGGCTACACCTTC.